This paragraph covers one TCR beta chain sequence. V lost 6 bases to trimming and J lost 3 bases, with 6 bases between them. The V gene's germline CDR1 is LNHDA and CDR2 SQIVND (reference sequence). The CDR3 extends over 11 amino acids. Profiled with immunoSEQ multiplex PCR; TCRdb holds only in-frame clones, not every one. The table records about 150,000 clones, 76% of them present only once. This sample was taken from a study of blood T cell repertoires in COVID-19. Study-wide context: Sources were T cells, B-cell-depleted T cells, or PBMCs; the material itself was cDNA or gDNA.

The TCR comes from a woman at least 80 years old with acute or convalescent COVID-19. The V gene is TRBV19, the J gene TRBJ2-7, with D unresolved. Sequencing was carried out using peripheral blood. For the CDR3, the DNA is TGTGCCAGTAGCCACAGCTACGAGCAGTACTTC. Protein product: CASSHSYEQYF.